A selection of T cell receptor beta chains follows, all from one sample in a study of radiotherapy plus CTLA-4 blockade in lung cancer. This table comes from immunoSEQ multiplex PCR, and its TCRdb copy is limited to in-frame clones, with some not included. This table has over 85,000 clones, 88% appearing once. The sample in question was peripheral blood, obtained from a patient treated with radiotherapy plus ipilimumab. These receptors all come from a human donor with non-small cell lung cancer that progressed on radiotherapy plus ipilimumab. CDR3s include the opening cysteine and the closing phenylalanine or tryptophan. D genes are given only for firm matches. Size is stated for part of the rows, as once, few or many counts, or as a class when the clone is expanded.

J gene: TRBJ2-1
V gene: TRBV6-1
D gene: TRBD1
clone size: .
CDR3 protein: CASSDGNRGLGFF
CDR3 DNA: TGTGCCAGCAGTGACGGGAACAGGGGGCTCGGGTTCTTC

J gene: TRBJ2-2
V gene: TRBV12-5
D gene: TRBD2
clone size: .
CDR3 protein: CASGLVLAGVHTGELFF
CDR3 DNA: TGTGCTAGTGGTTTGGTACTAGCGGGAGTTCACACCGGGGAGCTGTTTTTT

J gene: TRBJ2-1
V gene: TRBV9
D gene: TRBD2
clone size: .
CDR3 protein: CASSVTSGSEQFF
CDR3 DNA: TGTGCCAGCAGCGTAACTAGCGGGAGTGAGCAGTTCTTC

J gene: TRBJ2-1
V gene: TRBV5-1
D gene: .
clone size: few
CDR3 protein: CASSPQPSRDNEQFF
CDR3 DNA: TGCGCCAGCAGCCCCCAGCCTAGCAGAGACAATGAGCAGTTCTTC

J gene: TRBJ1-2
V gene: TRBV15
D gene: TRBD1
clone size: .
CDR3 protein: CATSRGGTGGSYGYTF
CDR3 DNA: TGTGCCACCAGCAGAGGAGGGACAGGGGGGTCCTATGGCTACACCTTC

J gene: TRBJ2-7
V gene: TRBV9
D gene: .
clone size: .
CDR3 protein: CASSVVSLGEQYF
CDR3 DNA: TGTGCCAGCAGCGTGGTCAGCTTGGGGGAGCAGTACTTC

J gene: TRBJ2-7
V gene: TRBV27
D gene: TRBD2
clone size: .
CDR3 protein: CASRRLAGPTPYEQYF
CDR3 DNA: TGTGCCAGCAGACGACTAGCGGGACCCACCCCCTACGAGCAGTACTTC

J gene: TRBJ2-3
V gene: TRBV6-5
D gene: .
clone size: .
CDR3 protein: CASLDRTDTQYF
CDR3 DNA: TGTGCCAGCCTGGACCGCACAGATACGCAGTATTTT

J gene: TRBJ1-1
V gene: TRBV7-9
D gene: .
clone size: .
CDR3 protein: CASSAGDSGDTEAFF
CDR3 DNA: TGTGCCAGCAGCGCTGGGGACTCGGGGGACACTGAAGCTTTCTTT

J gene: TRBJ1-2
V gene: TRBV6-6
D gene: TRBD1
clone size: .
CDR3 protein: CASSQGQGTFNYGYTF
CDR3 DNA: TGTGCCAGCAGTCAGGGACAGGGGACCTTTAACTATGGCTACACCTTC

J gene: TRBJ2-1
V gene: TRBV7-9
D gene: .
clone size: .
CDR3 protein: CSGDLRGSNEQFF
CDR3 DNA: TGTTCTGGGGATTTGCGTGGTTCCAATGAGCAGTTCTTC

J gene: TRBJ2-2
V gene: TRBV2
D gene: TRBD2
clone size: .
CDR3 protein: CASSELAGSVGELFF
CDR3 DNA: TGTGCCAGCAGTGAGTTAGCGGGATCGGTCGGGGAGCTGTTTTTT

J gene: TRBJ2-7
V gene: TRBV7-9
D gene: TRBD2
clone size: .
CDR3 protein: CASTAGAVGEQYF
CDR3 DNA: TGTGCCAGCACGGCGGGAGCCGTCGGTGAGCAGTACTTC

J gene: TRBJ1-1
V gene: TRBV7-9
D gene: TRBD1
clone size: few
CDR3 protein: CASSRDRENTEAFF
CDR3 DNA: TGTGCCAGCAGCAGGGACAGGGAGAACACTGAAGCTTTCTTT

J gene: TRBJ1-1
V gene: TRBV15
D gene: TRBD1
clone size: .
CDR3 protein: CATSRDPPRTGNTEAFF
CDR3 DNA: TGTGCCACCAGCAGAGATCCGCCTCGGACAGGGAACACTGAAGCTTTCTTT

J gene: TRBJ2-6
V gene: TRBV19
D gene: TRBD2
clone size: .
CDR3 protein: CASSRAGGSGANVLTF
CDR3 DNA: TGTGCCAGTAGCAGAGCGGGGGGCTCTGGGGCCAACGTCCTGACTTTC

J gene: TRBJ2-2
V gene: TRBV25-1
D gene: TRBD1
clone size: .
CDR3 protein: CASSDPGQSNTGELFF
CDR3 DNA: TGTGCCAGCAGCGATCCGGGACAGTCGAACACCGGGGAGCTGTTTTTT

J gene: TRBJ2-1
V gene: TRBV10-3
D gene: TRBD2
clone size: .
CDR3 protein: CAISGGVAGENEQFF
CDR3 DNA: TGTGCCATCAGCGGGGGGGTAGCGGGGGAAAATGAGCAGTTCTTC

J gene: TRBJ2-3
V gene: TRBV7-3
D gene: .
clone size: .
CDR3 protein: CASSLTGYSTDTQYF
CDR3 DNA: TGTGCCAGCAGCTTAACCGGTTATAGCACAGATACGCAGTATTTT

J gene: TRBJ1-1
V gene: TRBV7-3
D gene: .
clone size: .
CDR3 protein: CASSFSTSTEAFF
CDR3 DNA: TGTGCCAGCAGCTTTAGCACAAGTACTGAAGCTTTCTTT

J gene: TRBJ2-7
V gene: TRBV5-1
D gene: .
clone size: .
CDR3 protein: CASNPGDTLAYEQYF
CDR3 DNA: TGCGCCAGCAACCCGGGCGACACCTTAGCCTACGAGCAGTACTTC

J gene: TRBJ2-7
V gene: TRBV11-2
D gene: TRBD2
clone size: .
CDR3 protein: CASTLGAGGNYEQYF
CDR3 DNA: TGTGCCAGCACCTTAGGAGCGGGAGGGAACTACGAGCAGTACTTC

J gene: TRBJ1-5
V gene: TRBV19
D gene: TRBD1
clone size: .
CDR3 protein: CASGTARNQPQHF
CDR3 DNA: TGTGCCAGTGGGACAGCACGCAATCAGCCCCAGCATTTT

J gene: TRBJ2-6
V gene: TRBV29-1
D gene: .
clone size: .
CDR3 protein: CSVEGGSGANVLTF
CDR3 DNA: TGCAGCGTTGAAGGCGGCTCTGGGGCCAACGTCCTGACTTTC

J gene: TRBJ2-7
V gene: TRBV7-9
D gene: .
clone size: .
CDR3 protein: CASSLVLPGTSEQYF
CDR3 DNA: TGTGCCAGCAGCTTAGTCCTTCCCGGGACTTCCGAGCAGTACTTC

J gene: TRBJ2-2
V gene: TRBV27
D gene: .
clone size: .
CDR3 protein: CASTWSVTGELFF
CDR3 DNA: TGTGCCAGCACCTGGAGTGTCACCGGGGAGCTGTTTTTT

J gene: TRBJ1-1
V gene: TRBV4-1
D gene: .
clone size: .
CDR3 protein: CASSQDTDWGTEAFF
CDR3 DNA: TGCGCCAGCAGCCAAGATACCGATTGGGGCACTGAAGCTTTCTTT

J gene: TRBJ2-2
V gene: TRBV9
D gene: TRBD1
clone size: .
CDR3 protein: CASSRRQGFNTGELFF
CDR3 DNA: TGTGCCAGCAGCCGGAGACAGGGGTTTAACACCGGGGAGCTGTTTTTT

J gene: TRBJ2-5
V gene: TRBV5-1
D gene: .
clone size: .
CDR3 protein: CASSSGLQGETQYF
CDR3 DNA: TGCGCCAGCAGCTCGGGGCTCCAGGGGGAGACCCAGTACTTC

J gene: TRBJ1-1
V gene: TRBV30
D gene: .
clone size: .
CDR3 protein: CAWAENTEAFF
CDR3 DNA: TGTGCCTGGGCAGAGAACACTGAAGCTTTCTTT

J gene: TRBJ2-7
V gene: TRBV29-1
D gene: .
clone size: .
CDR3 protein: CSVGESAAGLRDYEQYF
CDR3 DNA: TGCAGCGTTGGGGAATCGGCAGCGGGCCTTAGGGACTACGAGCAGTACTTC

J gene: TRBJ2-1
V gene: TRBV7-9
D gene: TRBD2
clone size: .
CDR3 protein: CASSPPASGVHNEQFF
CDR3 DNA: TGTGCCAGCAGCCCGCCCGCTAGCGGGGTTCACAATGAGCAGTTCTTC

J gene: TRBJ2-1
V gene: TRBV13
D gene: TRBD2
clone size: .
CDR3 protein: CASSPTWREVSNEQFF
CDR3 DNA: TGTGCCAGCAGTCCCACCTGGCGGGAGGTCTCCAATGAGCAGTTCTTC

J gene: TRBJ2-3
V gene: TRBV6-1
D gene: TRBD1
clone size: .
CDR3 protein: CASSAHGQGAADTQYF
CDR3 DNA: TGTGCCAGCAGTGCTCACGGACAGGGGGCTGCAGATACGCAGTATTTT

J gene: TRBJ2-5
V gene: TRBV5-1
D gene: .
clone size: .
CDR3 protein: CASSEFPETQYF
CDR3 DNA: TGCGCCAGCAGCGAGTTTCCAGAGACCCAGTACTTC

J gene: TRBJ2-7
V gene: TRBV19
D gene: .
clone size: .
CDR3 protein: CASSIDPDSGSEQYF
CDR3 DNA: TGTGCCAGTAGTATAGACCCGGACAGTGGGAGCGAGCAGTACTTC

J gene: TRBJ2-3
V gene: TRBV2
D gene: .
clone size: .
CDR3 protein: CASSAGGTDTQYF
CDR3 DNA: TGTGCCAGCAGTGCGGGTGGCACAGATACGCAGTATTTT

J gene: TRBJ2-3
V gene: TRBV5-1
D gene: .
clone size: .
CDR3 protein: CASSSSGGPDTQYF
CDR3 DNA: TGCGCCAGCAGCTCCTCTGGTGGACCAGATACGCAGTATTTT

J gene: TRBJ2-5
V gene: TRBV7-8
D gene: .
clone size: .
CDR3 protein: CASSANTRVETQYF
CDR3 DNA: TGTGCCAGCAGCGCCAATACCAGGGTAGAGACCCAGTACTTC

J gene: TRBJ1-4
V gene: TRBV5-1
D gene: .
clone size: .
CDR3 protein: CASSPSGEEKLFF
CDR3 DNA: TGCGCCAGCAGCCCTAGCGGGGAGGAAAAACTGTTTTTT

J gene: TRBJ2-7
V gene: TRBV4-1
D gene: .
clone size: few
CDR3 protein: CASSHGGWGPYEQYF
CDR3 DNA: TGCGCCAGCAGCCATGGGGGATGGGGGCCCTACGAGCAGTACTTC

J gene: TRBJ2-6
V gene: TRBV15
D gene: TRBD1
clone size: .
CDR3 protein: CATSTSTGTGGSGANVLTF
CDR3 DNA: TGTGCCACCAGCACCTCCACCGGGACAGGGGGCTCTGGGGCCAACGTCCTGACTTTC

J gene: TRBJ2-5
V gene: TRBV5-1
D gene: .
clone size: few
CDR3 protein: CASSRGQVGETQYF
CDR3 DNA: TGCGCCAGCAGCCGGGGGCAGGTAGGGGAGACCCAGTACTTC

J gene: TRBJ1-1
V gene: TRBV18
D gene: .
clone size: .
CDR3 protein: CASSLYGGGTNTEAFF
CDR3 DNA: TGTGCCAGCTCACTCTATGGGGGTGGGACGAACACTGAAGCTTTCTTT